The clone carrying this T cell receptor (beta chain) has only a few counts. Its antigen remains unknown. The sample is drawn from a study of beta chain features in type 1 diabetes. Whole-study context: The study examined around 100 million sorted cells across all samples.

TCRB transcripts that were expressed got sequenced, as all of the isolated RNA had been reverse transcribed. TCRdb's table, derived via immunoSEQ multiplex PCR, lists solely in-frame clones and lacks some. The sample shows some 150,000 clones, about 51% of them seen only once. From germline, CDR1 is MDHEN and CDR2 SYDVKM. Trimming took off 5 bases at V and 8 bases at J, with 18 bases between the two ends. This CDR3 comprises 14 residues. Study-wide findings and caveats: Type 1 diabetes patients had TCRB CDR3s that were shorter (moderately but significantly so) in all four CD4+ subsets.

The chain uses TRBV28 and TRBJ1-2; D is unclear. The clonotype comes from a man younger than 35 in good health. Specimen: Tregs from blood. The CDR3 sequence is CASSTTTGSGGYTF. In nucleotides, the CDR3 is TGTGCCAGCAGTACAACTACGGGCTCGGGGGGCTACACCTTC.